The 24 T cell receptor beta chains below come from one sample, sequenced in a study of tumor-infiltrating lymphocytes in glioblastoma multiforme. Multiple V-beta primers and a C-beta primer amplified TCRB from RNA. From the multiplex PCR reads, TCRdb called clonotypes with MiXCR, one entry per CDR3 protein. The table includes fewer than 15,000 distinct CDR3 sequences, 55% to 85% detected once. The sample consisted of brain tumor tissue. The receptor set was obtained from a male donor with glioblastoma.

The chain employs TRBV7-9 and TRBJ1-2; tentatively, D is TRBD1 (5 bases). CDR1 SEHNR and CDR2 FQNEAQ come from the germline V gene (reference sequence). This CDR3 region has 14 residues. With 5 bases removed from V and 3 bases from J, the gap between germline ends came to 13 bases. The CDR3, as DNA: TGTGCCAGCAGCCCCCGGGTGGGGGACTATGGCTACACCTTC. Encoded protein: CASSPRVGDYGYTF.

This clonotype occurred a few times. This chain connects TRBV5-1 to TRBJ2-6; D is possibly TRBD2 (6 bases). The V end lost 4 bases, the J end lost 0 bases, and 17 bases lay between the germline ends. The length of the CDR3 is 18 residues. The germline gives CDR1 SGHRS, CDR2 YFSETQ. The CDR3, as DNA: TGCGCCAGCAGCGTCGGCGGGGAACCAAACTCTGGGGCCAACGTCCTGACTTTC. Translated, it gives CASSVGGEPNSGANVLTF.

As to this clonotype: Given a much more abundant clone one base away, this may be a read error. V gene TRBV11-2 combines with J gene TRBJ2-5; no clear D. This CDR3 is built from 13 residues. Germline lookup yields CDR1 SGHAT and CDR2 FQNNGV. For the CDR3, the DNA is TGTACCAGCAACCGAGGCCCCGGGGAGACCCAGTACTTC. It codes for CTSNRGPGETQYF.

Concerning this clonotype itself: This is likely a read error, given that the CDR3 carries no conserved phenylalanine or tryptophan at its end. This chain uses TRBV29-1 with TRBJ1-2, with D possibly TRBD1 on 6 matching bases. The CDR3 sequence is 12 residues long. Germline CDR1 and CDR2: SQVTM and ANQGSEA. The CDR3 coding sequence is TGCAGCATATGGGACATCAGCTATGGTTACACCTCC. Translation gives CSIWDISYGYTS.

For this clonotype: One junction end does not reproduce the germline sequence, and a read error may be involved. The genes are TRBV27 and TRBJ1-1; 8 bases agree with TRBD1. Germline CDR1 reads MNHEY; CDR2 reads SMNVEV (reference sequence). The CDR3 totals 19 residues. The CDR3 DNA is TGTGCCAGCAATTTATTGGGGTTTTACGACAGGGGCGATAACATTGAAGCTTTCTTT. Protein: CASNLLGFYDRGDNIEAFF.

This clonotype turned up a few times. The V gene is TRBV30, the J gene TRBJ2-6; D gene unclear. This CDR3 is 15 amino acids long. Germline values: CDR1 GTSNPN, CDR2 SVGIG (reference sequence). Trimming shortened V by 0 bases and J by 8 bases, and 14 bases separated the two germline ends. The CDR3 DNA follows: TGTGCCTGGAGTGTAACAACAGATGGTTCCAACGTCCTGACTTTC. Translated, it gives CAWSVTTDGSNVLTF.

Comments on this clonotype: Without the conserved terminal phenylalanine or tryptophan, this CDR3 likely stems from a read error. Because the CDR3's place on the DNA is in doubt, the DNA is left out and the CDR3 is given as listed by TCRdb. This sequence joins TRBV11-2 and TRBJ2-1. Looked up from germline, CDR1 is SGHAT and CDR2 is FQNNGV. From its first to its last residue, the CDR3 has 12 amino acids. CDR3 amino acids: CASSLNDYELLL.

The chain employs TRBV12-5 and TRBJ1-5; D is unclear. The V end lost 7 bases, the J end lost 2 bases, and 15 bases lay between the germline ends. The CDR3 runs 15 residues. Per germline, CDR1 LGHNT and CDR2 FRNRAP. Here the CDR3 reads CASALTDVGNQPQHF. The CDR3 bases are TGTGCTAGTGCCCTGACCGACGTGGGCAATCAGCCCCAGCATTTT.

Points on this clonotype: Without the conserved terminal phenylalanine or tryptophan, this CDR3 likely stems from a read error. The chain links TRBV28 to TRBJ1-5; D call uncertain. The CDR3 consists of 13 residues. Germline V gives CDR1 MDHEN, CDR2 SYDVKM. As DNA, the CDR3 is TGTGCCAGCAGTTTTTATAGCAATCAGGCCCAGCATTAT. Protein sequence: CASSFYSNQAQHY.

The genes are TRBV6-5 and TRBJ2-7; D assignment may be TRBD1 or TRBD2 (5 bases each). V lost 10 bases and J 2 bases, leaving 15 bases between the germline ends. Germline loops: CDR1 MNHEY, CDR2 SVGAGI. The CDR3 sequence is 13 residues long. In DNA, the CDR3 is TGTGCCACCTCCGGGACGGGGACCTACGAGCAGTACTTC. It yields the protein CATSGTGTYEQYF.

Worth noting for this clonotype: Being one base from a much bigger clone, this may be a read error. This chain joins TRBV20-1 and TRBJ2-1, with 12 bases that match TRBD2. Looked up from germline, CDR1 is DFQATT and CDR2 is SNEGSKA (reference sequence). The CDR3 runs to 15 residues. V lost 6 bases and J lost 9; bases outside the gene matches: 12. The CDR3 DNA follows: TGCAGTGCACATGCTAGCGGGAGGGCCAAGGCTGAGCAGTTCTTC. Amino acid sequence: CSAHASGRAKAEQFF.

V usage is TRBV4-1 and J usage is TRBJ2-3; D gene unclear. V lost 2 bases and J lost 5, with 11 bases in between. The CDR3 consists of 14 residues. CDR1 MGHRA and CDR2 YSYEKL come from the germline V gene. The CDR3 region is CASSQSGFGDTQYF. DNA for the CDR3: TGCGCCAGCAGCCAATCTGGGTTTGGAGATACGCAGTATTTT.

This clonotype was detected only once. At one of its ends the junction is not consistent with the germline gene, which may arise from a read error. This sequence joins TRBV4-1 and TRBJ1-1; TRBD1 aligns across 7 bases. The CDR3 totals 19 residues. Germline-derived CDR1 and CDR2 are MGHRA and YSYEKL. The chain's CDR3 is CARSQDLVTGWRMNTEASF. CDR3 sequence (DNA): TGCGCCAGAAGCCAAGATCTGGTGACAGGGTGGAGAATGAACACTGAAGCTTCCTTT.

This clonotype was observed many times. The chain joins TRBV30 to TRBJ1-6; D is unresolved. The V gene's germline CDR1 is GTSNPN and CDR2 SVGIG (reference sequence). The CDR3 totals 12 residues. V lost 1 base and J lost 12, with 10 bases in between. CDR3 in amino acids: CAWSAQLGPLHF. Here the CDR3 DNA reads TGTGCCTGGAGTGCCCAACTTGGACCCCTCCACTTT. The complete variable domain, with remaining parts taken from reference TRBV30 and TRBJ1-6, reads SQTIHQWPATLVQPVGSPLSLECTVEGTSNPNLYWYRQAAGRGLQLLFYSVGIGQISSEVPQNLSASRPQDRQFILSSKKLLLSDSGFYLCAWSAQLGPLHFGNGTRLTVT.

The rearrangement links TRBV20-1 to TRBJ1-6; 8 bases are shared with TRBD1. CDR1 is DFQATT and CDR2 is SNEGSKA in the germline V gene (reference sequence). The CDR3 is 13 residues long. The junction had 0 bases not matched to a gene; V was cut back by 0 bases and J by 8 bases. Here the CDR3 reads CSAREDRDSPLHF. CDR3 in DNA: TGCAGTGCTAGAGAGGACAGGGATTCACCCCTCCACTTT.

The genes are TRBV12-3 or TRBV12-4 and TRBJ1-1; unclear D gene. This CDR3 region has 12 residues. Trimming removed 8 bases at V and 6 bases at J, with 13 bases between. CDR3 sequence (DNA): TGTGCCAGCCTCCCGAGACTGTCTGAAGCTTTCTTT. Translated, it gives CASLPRLSEAFF.

The chain employs TRBV6-6 and TRBJ2-7; the D is unclear. Germline V CDR1 and CDR2: MNHNY, SVGAGI (reference sequence). V lost 5 bases to trimming and J lost 3 bases, with 8 bases between them. This CDR3 comprises 12 residues. DNA of the CDR3: TGTGCCAGCAGTGGCACTTACTACGAGCAGTACGTC. Amino acids: CASSGTYYEQYV.

This clonotype was recorded a few times. The junction differs from germline at one of its ends, possibly a read error. The chain has TRBV5-5 and TRBJ2-6; perhaps TRBD2 as D (6 bases). Germline V gives CDR1 SGHKS, CDR2 YYEKEE (reference sequence). The CDR3 runs to 17 residues. In DNA, the CDR3 is TGTGCCAGCACCCCCCACAGCCCGATCGGCGGGACCAACGTCCTGACCTTC. As protein: CASTPHSPIGGTNVLTF.

This clonotype was observed a single time. The chain uses TRBV5-1 and TRBJ2-7, with 9 bases identical to TRBD1. V trimming: 0 bases; J trimming: 6 bases; junction bases outside the gene matches: 4. The CDR3 is 14 residues long. Germline CDR1 is SGHRS and CDR2 is YFSETQ. CDR3 DNA sequence: TGCGCCAGCAGCTTGGGGAACAGGGGGCGCGAGCAGTACTTC. Amino acids: CASSLGNRGREQYF.

As regards this clonotype: Compared with germline, one end of the junction differs, possibly owing to a read error. This sequence joins TRBV6-2 or TRBV6-3 and TRBJ2-1; the D gene is possibly TRBD1 (6 bases). Germline lookup yields CDR1 MNHEY and CDR2 SVGEGT. The CDR3 extends over 13 amino acids. This CDR3 is CAGSHEGVHEQFF. The CDR3 DNA sequence: TGTGCCGGCAGTCACGAGGGGGTCCATGAGCAGTTCTTC.

The CDR3 DNA sequence: TGCAGTGCCGGGACAGAAGGGCACTATGGCTACACCTTC. This codes for CSAGTEGHYGYTF. The J gene is TRBJ1-2, the V gene TRBV20-1; 7 bases agree with TRBD1. The CDR3 spans 13 residues. CDR1 DFQATT and CDR2 SNEGSKA come from the germline V gene (reference sequence). The V segment lost 6 bases and the J segment 3 bases; nucleotides outside the gene matches: 7.

Regarding this clonotype: Since a much larger clone is just one base distant, this may be a read error. The genes are TRBV18 and TRBJ2-7, with TRBD1 identical over 9 bases. This CDR3 comprises 15 residues. CDR1 and CDR2 from the germline V gene are KGHSH and LQKENI. CDR3 sequence (DNA): TGTGCCAGCTCAGCGGCCGGGACAGGGATTTACGTGCAGTACTTC. Amino acids: CASSAAGTGIYVQYF.

The chain employs TRBV20-1 and TRBJ1-1; no firm D call. V was cut by 3 bases and J by 3 bases, with 11 bases left in between. Germline V gene lookup returns CDR1 DFQATT and CDR2 SNEGSKA (reference sequence). There are 13 residues in the CDR3. In DNA form, the CDR3 reads TGCAGTGCTAGTTCTGGTAGTGACACTGAAGCTTTCTTT. Translating it yields CSASSGSDTEAFF.

The CDR3 region is CASSLDRWEGEYF. The CDR3 DNA reads TGTGCCAGCAGCTTAGATCGCTGGGAAGGGGAGTACTTC. The V and J genes are TRBV11-2 and TRBJ2-7; a possible D gene is TRBD1 (5 bases). The ends were cut back, 0 bases at V and 11 bases at J, with 14 bases in the middle. This CDR3 has 13 amino acids. Germline V gene data show CDR1 as SGHAT and CDR2 as FQNNGV.